The present T cell receptor (beta chain) was sequenced within a study of cytomegalovirus exposure and HLA in healthy donors. Primers: 60 Vbeta forward and 13 Jbeta reverse. Sequencing used immunoSEQ multiplex PCR; TCRdb keeps in-frame clones, though not all of them. The table has about 150,000 clones, approximately 70% seen once. V was trimmed by 4 bases and J by 0 bases, leaving 13 bases between them. Germline V CDR1 and CDR2: LNHDA, SQIVND (reference sequence). The CDR3 is 15 residues long. The TCR sequence derives from a woman under 30 in good health and CMV-seronegative. The chain recombines TRBV19 with TRBJ2-7, with TRBD1 as a possible D gene (6 bases). The material sequenced was PBMCs. This CDR3 is CASSRGQTNSYEQYF. DNA of the CDR3: TGTGCCAGTAGTAGGGGACAAACCAACTCCTACGAGCAGTACTTC.